What follows are 2 T cell receptor beta chains derived from one specimen sequenced in a study of long-term antiretroviral therapy in people with HIV. At the survey level, the v3.0 immunoSEQ assay was run. The repertoire was sequenced with immunoSEQ multiplex PCR; TCRdb's copy has only in-frame clones and lacks some. This sample yields some 16,000 clones, of which over 75% are seen a single time; under 5.5% belongs to the top ten. Sample: unsorted PBMCs, taken 0.1 years before starting antiretroviral therapy. Source of these receptors: a man between 18 and 35 years old with HIV.

The V call is TRBV18, the J call TRBJ1-5; 10 bases match TRBD1. Germline-derived CDR1 and CDR2 are KGHSH and LQKENI. CDR3 length: 16 amino acids. Trimming removed 5 bases from V and 3 bases from J; junction bases left unmatched: 7. The DNA for the CDR3 is TGTGCCAGCTCAACCGGGACAGGGGACTCCAATCAGCCCCAGCATTTT. Amino acid sequence: CASSTGTGDSNQPQHF.

The rearrangement links TRBV7-2 to TRBJ1-2; D remains unclear. This CDR3 spans 16 amino acids. The germline V and J ends were trimmed by 3 bases and 0 bases, with 14 bases remaining between them. Germline V lookup: CDR1 SGHTA, CDR2 FQGNSA. CDR3 loop: CASSFSRQTSNYGYTF. In nucleotides, the CDR3 is TGTGCCAGCAGCTTTAGTCGACAAACCTCTAACTATGGCTACACCTTC.